This entry concerns a single T cell receptor beta chain. This sample stems from a study of blood T cell repertoires in COVID-19. The overall study: COVID-19 samples, acute and convalescent, were from the United States, Italy and Spain.

Germline CDR1 is GTSNPN and CDR2 is SVGIG (reference sequence). The V end was cut by 1 base, the J end by 1 base, with 7 bases between. The CDR3 spans 13 residues. Per the study methods: By means of reference gene primer amplification, nucleated cell counts were estimated. Clones were sequenced by immunoSEQ multiplex PCR, and TCRdb holds only the in-frame ones, with some missing. From that table come the V and J calls and clone size; the DNA was used to work out D and trimming. The table lists 250,000 or so clones, 75% to 85% of them singletons. This clonotype was sampled from a man aged 35 to 55 who had recovered from COVID-19. Sample: peripheral blood. V and J are TRBV30 and TRBJ2-5; the D gene is possibly TRBD1 (6 bases). CDR3 in amino acids: CAWSGQVQETQYF. CDR3 DNA sequence: TGTGCCTGGAGTGGACAGGTCCAAGAGACCCAGTACTTC. The full variable domain, rest sourced from reference TRBV30 and TRBJ2-5, is SQTIHQWPATLVQPVGSPLSLECTVEGTSNPNLYWYRQAAGRGLQLLFYSVGIGQISSEVPQNLSASRPQDRQFILSSKKLLLSDSGFYLCAWSGQVQETQYFGPGTRLLVL.